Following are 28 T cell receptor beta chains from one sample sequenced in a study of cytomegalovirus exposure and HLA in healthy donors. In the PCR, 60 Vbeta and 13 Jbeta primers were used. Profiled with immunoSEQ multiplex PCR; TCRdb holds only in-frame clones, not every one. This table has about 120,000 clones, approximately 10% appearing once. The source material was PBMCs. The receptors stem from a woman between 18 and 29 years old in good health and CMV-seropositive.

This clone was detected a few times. The CDR3: CASSRTGGRNGYTF. The CDR3 bases are TGTGCCAGCAGCCGCACAGGGGGCAGGAATGGCTACACCTTC. J is TRBJ1-2 and V is TRBV7-9; TRBD1 matches at 9 bases. The CDR3 is 14 amino acids. V gave up 5 bases and J gave up 6 bases; unmatched junction bases: 7. Germline CDR1 reads SEHNR; CDR2 reads FQNEAQ (reference sequence). Full variable domain (outside the CDR3, taken from reference TRBV7-9 and TRBJ1-2): DTGVSQNPRHKITKRGQNVTFRCDPISEHNRLYWYRQTLGQGPEFLTYFQNEAQLEKSRLLSDRFSAERPKGSFSTLEIQRTEQGDSAMYLCASSRTGGRNGYTFGSGTRLTVV.

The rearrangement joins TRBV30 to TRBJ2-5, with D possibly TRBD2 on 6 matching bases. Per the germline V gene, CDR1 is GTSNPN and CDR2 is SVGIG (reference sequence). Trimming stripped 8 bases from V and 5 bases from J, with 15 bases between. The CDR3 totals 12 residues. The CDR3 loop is CALWRGRETQYF. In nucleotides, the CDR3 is TGTGCCCTGTGGAGGGGACGGGAGACCCAGTACTTC. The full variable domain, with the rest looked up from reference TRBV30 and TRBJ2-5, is SQTIHQWPATLVQPVGSPLSLECTVEGTSNPNLYWYRQAAGRGLQLLFYSVGIGQISSEVPQNLSASRPQDRQFILSSKKLLLSDSGFYLCALWRGRETQYFGPGTRLLVL.

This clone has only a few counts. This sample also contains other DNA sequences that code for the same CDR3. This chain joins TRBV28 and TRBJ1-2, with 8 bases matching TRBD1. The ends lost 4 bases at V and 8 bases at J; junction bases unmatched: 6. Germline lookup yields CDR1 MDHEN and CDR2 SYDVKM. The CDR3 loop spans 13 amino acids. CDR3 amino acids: CASSSGQGGGYTF. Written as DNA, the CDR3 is TGTGCCAGCAGTTCCGGACAGGGTGGCGGCTACACCTTC.

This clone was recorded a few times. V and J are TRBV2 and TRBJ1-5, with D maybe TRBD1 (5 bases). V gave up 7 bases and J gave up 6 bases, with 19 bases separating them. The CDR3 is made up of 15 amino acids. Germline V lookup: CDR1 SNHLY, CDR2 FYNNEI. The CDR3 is CASNLYATGGQPQHF. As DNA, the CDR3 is TGTGCCAGCAATTTATATGCCACAGGTGGTCAGCCCCAGCATTTT.

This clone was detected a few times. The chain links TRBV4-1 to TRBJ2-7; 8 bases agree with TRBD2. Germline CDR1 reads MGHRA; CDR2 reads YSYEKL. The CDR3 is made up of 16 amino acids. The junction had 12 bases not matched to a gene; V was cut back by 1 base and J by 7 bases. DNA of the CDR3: TGCGCCAGCAGCCAAGCCAGGGGAGCGGGAGTAGCGGAGCAGTACTTC. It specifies CASSQARGAGVAEQYF.

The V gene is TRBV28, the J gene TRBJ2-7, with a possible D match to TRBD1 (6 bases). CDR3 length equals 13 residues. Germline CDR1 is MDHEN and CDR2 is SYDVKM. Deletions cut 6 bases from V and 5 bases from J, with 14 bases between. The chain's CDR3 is CASSPTGRDEQYF. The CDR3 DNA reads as TGTGCCAGCAGCCCGACAGGAAGGGACGAGCAGTACTTC.

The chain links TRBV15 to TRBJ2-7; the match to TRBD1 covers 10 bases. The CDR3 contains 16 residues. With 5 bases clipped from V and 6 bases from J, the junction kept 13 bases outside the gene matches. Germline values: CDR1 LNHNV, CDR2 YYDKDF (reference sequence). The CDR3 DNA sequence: TGTGCCACCAGCGAAAACCCCGGGACAGGGGCTCGCGAGCAGTACTTC. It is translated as CATSENPGTGAREQYF.

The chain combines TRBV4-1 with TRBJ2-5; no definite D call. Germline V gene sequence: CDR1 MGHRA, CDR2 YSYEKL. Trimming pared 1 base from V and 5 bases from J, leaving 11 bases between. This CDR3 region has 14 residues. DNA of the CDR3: TGCGCCAGCAGCCAAGTCCCTCAGGTGGAGACCCAGTACTTC. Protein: CASSQVPQVETQYF.

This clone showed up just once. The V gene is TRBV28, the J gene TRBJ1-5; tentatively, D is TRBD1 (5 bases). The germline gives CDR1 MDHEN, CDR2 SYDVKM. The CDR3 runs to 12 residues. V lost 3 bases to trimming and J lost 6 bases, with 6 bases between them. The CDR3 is CASSLGGQPQHF. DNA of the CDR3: TGTGCCAGCAGTTTGGGGGGTCAGCCCCAGCATTTT.

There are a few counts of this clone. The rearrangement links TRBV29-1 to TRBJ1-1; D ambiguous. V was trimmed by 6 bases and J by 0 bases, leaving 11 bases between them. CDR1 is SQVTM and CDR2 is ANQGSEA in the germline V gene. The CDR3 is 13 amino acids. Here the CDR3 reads CSVAQRLNTEAFF. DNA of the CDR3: TGCAGCGTCGCACAGAGATTGAACACTGAAGCTTTCTTT. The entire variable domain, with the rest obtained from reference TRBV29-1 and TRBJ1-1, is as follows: SAVISQKPSRDICQRGTSLTIQCQVDSQVTMMFWYRQQPGQSLTLIATANQGSEATYESGFVIDKFPISRPNLTFSTLTVSNMSPEDSSIYLCSVAQRLNTEAFFGQGTRLTVV.

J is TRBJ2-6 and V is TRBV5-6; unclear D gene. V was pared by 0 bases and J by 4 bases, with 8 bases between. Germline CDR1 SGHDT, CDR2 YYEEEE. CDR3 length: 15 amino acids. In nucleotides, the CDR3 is TGTGCCAGCAGCTTGGGGTGGGCCGGGGCCAACGTCCTGACTTTC. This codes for CASSLGWAGANVLTF.

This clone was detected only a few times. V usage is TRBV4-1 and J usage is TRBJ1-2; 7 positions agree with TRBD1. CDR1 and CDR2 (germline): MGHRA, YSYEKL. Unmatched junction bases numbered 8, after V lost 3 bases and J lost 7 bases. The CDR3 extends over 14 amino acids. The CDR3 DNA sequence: TGCGCCAGCAGCCATCCCGACAGGGTATTTGGCTACACCTTC. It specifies CASSHPDRVFGYTF.

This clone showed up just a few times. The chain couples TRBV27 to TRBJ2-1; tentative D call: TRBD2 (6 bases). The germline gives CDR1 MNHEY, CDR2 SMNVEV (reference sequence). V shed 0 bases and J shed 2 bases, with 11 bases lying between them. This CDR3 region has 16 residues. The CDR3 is CASSLSISGAYNEQFF. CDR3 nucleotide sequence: TGTGCCAGCAGTTTATCGATATCGGGGGCCTACAATGAGCAGTTCTTC.

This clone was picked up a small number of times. The CDR3 region is CASRRSGSYTGELFF. The CDR3 bases are TGCGCCAGCAGGAGGAGCGGGAGTTACACCGGGGAGCTGTTTTTT. The V call is TRBV5-1, the J call TRBJ2-2; 8 bases are a match to TRBD2. Germline V CDR1 and CDR2: SGHRS, YFSETQ. The CDR3 is 15 amino acids. V was pared by 5 bases and J by 3 bases, with 6 bases of the junction left unmatched.

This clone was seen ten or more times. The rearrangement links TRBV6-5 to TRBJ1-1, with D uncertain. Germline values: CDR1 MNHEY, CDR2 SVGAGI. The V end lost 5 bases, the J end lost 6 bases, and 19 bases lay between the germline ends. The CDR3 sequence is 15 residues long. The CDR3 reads CASSTTIEGMSEAFF. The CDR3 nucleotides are TGTGCCAGCAGTACGACTATCGAGGGCATGTCTGAAGCTTTCTTT.

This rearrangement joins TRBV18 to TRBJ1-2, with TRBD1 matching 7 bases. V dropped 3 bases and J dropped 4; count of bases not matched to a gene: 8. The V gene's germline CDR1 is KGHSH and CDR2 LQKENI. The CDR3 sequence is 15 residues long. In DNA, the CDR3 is TGTGCCAGCTCACCGGGGACAGAGACCTTCTATGGCTACACCTTC. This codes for CASSPGTETFYGYTF.

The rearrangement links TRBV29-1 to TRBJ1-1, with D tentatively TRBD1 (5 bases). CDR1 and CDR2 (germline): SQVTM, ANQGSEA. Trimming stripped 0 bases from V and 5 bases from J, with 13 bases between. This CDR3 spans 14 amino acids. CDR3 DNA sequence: TGCAGCGTTGAAGATCGCGGAAAGGGGACTGAAGCTTTCTTT. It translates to CSVEDRGKGTEAFF.

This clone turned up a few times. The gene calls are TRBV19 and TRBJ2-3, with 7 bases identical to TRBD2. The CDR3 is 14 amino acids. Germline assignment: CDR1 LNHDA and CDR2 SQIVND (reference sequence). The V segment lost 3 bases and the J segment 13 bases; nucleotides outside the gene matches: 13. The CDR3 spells CASSMGGKRTNKYF. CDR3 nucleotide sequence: TGTGCCAGTAGTATGGGAGGGAAGAGGACTAACAAGTATTTT.

The CDR3 coding sequence is TGTGCCAGCAGCTTTGGCGGAGTAGAGACCCAGTACTTC. This codes for CASSFGGVETQYF. This chain uses TRBV7-3 with TRBJ2-5; D unclear. The CDR3 has 13 residues. The germline V gene has CDR1 SGHTA and CDR2 FQGTGA. V lost 3 bases, J lost 4 bases, and 9 bases lay in between.

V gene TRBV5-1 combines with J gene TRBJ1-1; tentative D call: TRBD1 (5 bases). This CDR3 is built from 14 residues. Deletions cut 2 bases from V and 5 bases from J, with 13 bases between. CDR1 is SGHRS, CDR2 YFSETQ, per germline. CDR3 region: CASSLPAGGTEAFF. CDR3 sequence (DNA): TGCGCCAGCAGCTTACCGGCCGGGGGGACTGAAGCTTTCTTT.

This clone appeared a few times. The CDR3 reads CASKAGEANYGYTF. CDR3 DNA: TGTGCCAGCAAAGCGGGGGAAGCAAACTATGGCTACACCTTC. The chain recombines TRBV2 with TRBJ1-2; D perhaps matches TRBD1 (5 bases). In germline, CDR1 is SNHLY, CDR2 FYNNEI. The CDR3 loop spans 14 amino acids. Trimming left V 7 bases short and J 2 bases short, with 14 bases between. Together with reference TRBV2 and TRBJ1-2, the CDR3 gives the full variable domain: EPEVTQTPSHQVTQMGQEVILRCVPISNHLYFYWYRQILGQKVEFLVSFYNNEISEKSEIFDDQFSVERPDGSNFTLKIRSTKLEDSAMYFCASKAGEANYGYTFGSGTRLTVV.

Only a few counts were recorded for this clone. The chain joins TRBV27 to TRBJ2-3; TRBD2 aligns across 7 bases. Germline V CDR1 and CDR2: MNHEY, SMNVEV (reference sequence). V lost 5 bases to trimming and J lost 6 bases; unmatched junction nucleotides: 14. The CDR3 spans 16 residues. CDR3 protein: CASSPLGRGVQDTQYF. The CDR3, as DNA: TGTGCCAGCAGTCCCCTGGGTCGGGGGGTTCAGGATACGCAGTATTTT.

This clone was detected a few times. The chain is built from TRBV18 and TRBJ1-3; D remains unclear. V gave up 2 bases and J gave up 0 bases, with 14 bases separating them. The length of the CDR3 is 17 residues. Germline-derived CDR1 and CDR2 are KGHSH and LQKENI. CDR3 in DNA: TGTGCCAGCTCACCATCGTCAGGCCAAATCTCTGGAAACACCATATATTTT. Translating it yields CASSPSSGQISGNTIYF.

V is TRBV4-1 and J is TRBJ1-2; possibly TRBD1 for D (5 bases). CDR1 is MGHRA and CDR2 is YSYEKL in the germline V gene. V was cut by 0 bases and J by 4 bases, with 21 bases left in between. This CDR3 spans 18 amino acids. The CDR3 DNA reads TGCGCCAGCAGCCAAGATCTAATATTGGGGCCAGCCTCCTATGGCTACACCTTC. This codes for CASSQDLILGPASYGYTF.

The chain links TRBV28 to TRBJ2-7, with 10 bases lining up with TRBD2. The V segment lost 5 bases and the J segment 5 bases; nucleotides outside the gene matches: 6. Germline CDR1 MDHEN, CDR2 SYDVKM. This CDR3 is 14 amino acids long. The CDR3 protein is CASSNLAGVHEQYF. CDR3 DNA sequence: TGTGCCAGCAGTAACCTAGCGGGAGTGCACGAGCAGTACTTC.

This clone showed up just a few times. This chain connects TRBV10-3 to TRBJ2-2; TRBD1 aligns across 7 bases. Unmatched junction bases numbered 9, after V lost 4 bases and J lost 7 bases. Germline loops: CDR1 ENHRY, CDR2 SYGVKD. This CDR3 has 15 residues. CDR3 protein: CAISGIGTVGGELFF. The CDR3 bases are TGTGCCATCAGTGGAATAGGGACAGTAGGCGGGGAGCTGTTTTTT.

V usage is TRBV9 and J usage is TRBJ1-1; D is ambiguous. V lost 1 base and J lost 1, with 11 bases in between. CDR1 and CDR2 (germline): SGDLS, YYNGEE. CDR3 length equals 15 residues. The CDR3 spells CASSVLSLRNTEAFF. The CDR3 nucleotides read TGTGCCAGCAGCGTATTGAGTTTGAGGAACACTGAAGCTTTCTTT.

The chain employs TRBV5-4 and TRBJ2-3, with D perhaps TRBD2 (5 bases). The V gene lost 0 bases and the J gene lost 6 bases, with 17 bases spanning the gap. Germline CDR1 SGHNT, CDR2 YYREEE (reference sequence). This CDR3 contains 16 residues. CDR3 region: CASSLVASIELDTQYF. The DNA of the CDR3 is TGTGCCAGCAGCTTGGTGGCTAGCATTGAGCTTGATACGCAGTATTTT.